Following are 4 T cell receptor beta chains from one sample sequenced in a study of CD8+CD57+ T cells in acquired aplastic anemia. Investigators profiled TCR beta VDJ and CDR3 from genomic DNA template. TCRdb re-called the reads through MiXCR, storing one row per CDR3 protein. The table has roughly 500,000 distinct CDR3 sequences, 25% to 40% seen once. It was patients with CD8+CD57+ cell expansion by flow cytometry who were chosen for sequencing. The sequenced sample was sorted CD4+, CD8+, or CD8+CD57+ T cells (not recorded which) from PBMCs. These receptors all come from a human donor with aplastic anemia.

This clonotype appeared many times. The rearrangement links TRBV7-9 to TRBJ2-7, with 7 bases that match TRBD1. V shed 2 bases, J shed 7 bases, and the junction held 2 bases outside the gene matches. Germline V gives CDR1 SEHNR, CDR2 FQNEAQ (reference sequence). The CDR3 runs 12 residues. The CDR3 bases are TGTGCCAGCAGCTTACCGACAGGGGAGCAGTACTTC. Residues: CASSLPTGEQYF.

This clonotype has at least ten counts. The chain links TRBV6-1 to TRBJ1-2, with D unresolved. V lost 6 bases and J 4 bases, leaving 12 bases between the germline ends. This CDR3 has 13 amino acids. The germline CDR1 and CDR2 sequences are MNHNS and SASEGT. The CDR3, as DNA: TGTGCCAGCAGCCATGGGCAGGCCTATGGCTACACCTTC. Encoded protein: CASSHGQAYGYTF.

The V call is TRBV7-6, the J call TRBJ1-5; D uncertain. The CDR3 totals 13 residues. Germline V CDR1 and CDR2: SGHVS, FNYEAQ. V lost 6 bases, J lost 5 bases, and 11 bases lay in between. The CDR3 nucleotides are TGTGCCAGCAGAGATGGGCCTGATCAGCCCCAGCATTTT. Translated, it gives CASRDGPDQPQHF. The whole variable domain, remainder taken from reference TRBV7-6 and TRBJ1-5, is GAGVSQSPRYKVTKRGQDVALRCDPISGHVSLYWYRQALGQGPEFLTYFNYEAQQDKSGLPNDRFSAERPEGSISTLTIQRTEQRDSAMYRCASRDGPDQPQHFGDGTRLSIL.

This clonotype occurred many times. This chain links TRBV5-6 with TRBJ2-7, with no clear D. The CDR3 is 13 amino acids. Germline CDR1 and CDR2: SGHDT and YYEEEE. The V gene lost 1 base and the J gene lost 6 bases, with 11 bases spanning the gap. CDR3 DNA: TGTGCCAGCAGCTTGCCGTGGGGTTCCGAGCAGTACTTC. Translated, it gives CASSLPWGSEQYF.